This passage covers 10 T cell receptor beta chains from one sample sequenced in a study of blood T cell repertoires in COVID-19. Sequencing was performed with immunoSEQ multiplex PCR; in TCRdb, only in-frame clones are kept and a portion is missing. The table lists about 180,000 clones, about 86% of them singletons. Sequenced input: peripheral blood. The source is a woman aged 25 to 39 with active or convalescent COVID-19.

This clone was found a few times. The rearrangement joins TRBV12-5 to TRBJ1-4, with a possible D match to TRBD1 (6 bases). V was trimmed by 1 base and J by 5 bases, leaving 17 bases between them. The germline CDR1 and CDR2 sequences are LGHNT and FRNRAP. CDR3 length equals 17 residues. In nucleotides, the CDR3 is TGTGCTAGTGGTTTGGACGTGAACAGGGTAGGGAATGAAAAACTGTTTTTT. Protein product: CASGLDVNRVGNEKLFF.

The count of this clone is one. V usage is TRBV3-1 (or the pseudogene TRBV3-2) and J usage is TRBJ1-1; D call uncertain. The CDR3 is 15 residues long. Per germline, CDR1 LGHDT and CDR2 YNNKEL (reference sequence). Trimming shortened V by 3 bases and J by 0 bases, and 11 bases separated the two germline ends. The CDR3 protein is CASSHSPAMNTEAFF. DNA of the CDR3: TGTGCCAGCAGCCATTCCCCCGCTATGAACACTGAAGCTTTCTTT.

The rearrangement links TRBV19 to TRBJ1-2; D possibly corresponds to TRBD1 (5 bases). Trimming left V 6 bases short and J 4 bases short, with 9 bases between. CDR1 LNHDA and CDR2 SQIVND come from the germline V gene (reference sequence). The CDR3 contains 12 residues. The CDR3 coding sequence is TGTGCCAGTAGCGACAGTACCTATGGCTACACCTTC. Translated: CASSDSTYGYTF.

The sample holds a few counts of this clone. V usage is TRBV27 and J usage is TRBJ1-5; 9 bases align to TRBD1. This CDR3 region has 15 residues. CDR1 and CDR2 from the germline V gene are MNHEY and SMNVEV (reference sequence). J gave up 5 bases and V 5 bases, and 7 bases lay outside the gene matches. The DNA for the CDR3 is TGTGCCAGCAGTAGAGGGACAGGGCGGTATCAGCCCCAGCATTTT. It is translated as CASSRGTGRYQPQHF.

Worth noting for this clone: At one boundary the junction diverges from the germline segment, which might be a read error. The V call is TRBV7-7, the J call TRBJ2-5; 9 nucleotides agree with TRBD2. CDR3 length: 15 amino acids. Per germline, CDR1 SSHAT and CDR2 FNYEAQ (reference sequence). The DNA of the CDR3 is TGTGCTAGCAGCTTAGGGCGGGGGGGCCGAGAGACCCAGTACTTC. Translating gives CASSLGRGGRETQYF.

The CDR3 is CASKLGEGGTEAFF. The CDR3 bases are TGTGCCAGCAAGCTCGGGGAGGGTGGGACTGAAGCTTTCTTT. The rearrangement links TRBV6-5 to TRBJ1-1, with D unresolved. The CDR3 is made up of 14 amino acids. Trimming shortened V by 7 bases and J by 5 bases, and 17 bases separated the two germline ends. Germline CDR1 is MNHEY and CDR2 is SVGAGI.

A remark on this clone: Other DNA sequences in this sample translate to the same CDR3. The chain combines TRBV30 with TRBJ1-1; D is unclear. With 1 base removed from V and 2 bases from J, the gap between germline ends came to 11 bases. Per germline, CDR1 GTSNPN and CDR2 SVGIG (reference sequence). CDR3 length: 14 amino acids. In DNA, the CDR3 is TGTGCCTGGAGTGCGGGGATTCAAAACACTGAAGCTTTCTTT. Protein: CAWSAGIQNTEAFF.

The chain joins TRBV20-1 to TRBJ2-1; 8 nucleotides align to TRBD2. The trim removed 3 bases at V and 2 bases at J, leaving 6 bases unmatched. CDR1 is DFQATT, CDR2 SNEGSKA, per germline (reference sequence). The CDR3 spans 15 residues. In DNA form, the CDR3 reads TGCAGTGCTAGTCTACAAGCGGGGGCCTACAATGAGCAGTTCTTC. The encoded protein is CSASLQAGAYNEQFF.

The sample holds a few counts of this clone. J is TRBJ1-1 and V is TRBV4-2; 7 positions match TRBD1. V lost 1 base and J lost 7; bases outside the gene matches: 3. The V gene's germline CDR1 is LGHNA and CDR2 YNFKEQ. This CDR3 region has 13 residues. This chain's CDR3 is CASSQADRFEAFF. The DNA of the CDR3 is TGTGCCAGCAGCCAAGCGGACAGGTTTGAAGCTTTCTTT.

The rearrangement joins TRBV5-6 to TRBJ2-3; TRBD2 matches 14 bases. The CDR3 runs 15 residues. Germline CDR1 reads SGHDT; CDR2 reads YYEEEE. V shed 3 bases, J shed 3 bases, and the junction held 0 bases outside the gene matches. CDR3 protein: CASSWTSGGTDTQYF. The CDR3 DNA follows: TGTGCCAGCAGCTGGACTAGCGGGGGGACAGATACGCAGTATTTT.